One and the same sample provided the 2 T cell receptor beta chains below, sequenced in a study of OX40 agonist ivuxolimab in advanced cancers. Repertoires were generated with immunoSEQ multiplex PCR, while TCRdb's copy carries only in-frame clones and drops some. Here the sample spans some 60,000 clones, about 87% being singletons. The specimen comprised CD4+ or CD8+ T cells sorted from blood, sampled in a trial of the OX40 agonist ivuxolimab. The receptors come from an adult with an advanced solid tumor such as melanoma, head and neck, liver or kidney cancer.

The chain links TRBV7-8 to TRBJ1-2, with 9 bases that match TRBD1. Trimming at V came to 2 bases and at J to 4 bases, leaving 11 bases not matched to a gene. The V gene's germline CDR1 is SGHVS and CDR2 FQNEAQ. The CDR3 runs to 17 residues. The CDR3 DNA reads TGTGCCAGCAGCTTATACCGGGACAGGGCTCCATCCTATGGCTACACCTTC. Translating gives CASSLYRDRAPSYGYTF.

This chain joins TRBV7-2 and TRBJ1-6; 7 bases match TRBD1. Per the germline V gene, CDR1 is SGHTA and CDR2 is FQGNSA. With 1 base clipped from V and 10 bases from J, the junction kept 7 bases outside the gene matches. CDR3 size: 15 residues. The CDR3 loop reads CASSLVGPGGSPLHF. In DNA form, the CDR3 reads TGTGCCAGCAGCTTAGTCGGGCCAGGGGGATCACCCCTCCACTTT.